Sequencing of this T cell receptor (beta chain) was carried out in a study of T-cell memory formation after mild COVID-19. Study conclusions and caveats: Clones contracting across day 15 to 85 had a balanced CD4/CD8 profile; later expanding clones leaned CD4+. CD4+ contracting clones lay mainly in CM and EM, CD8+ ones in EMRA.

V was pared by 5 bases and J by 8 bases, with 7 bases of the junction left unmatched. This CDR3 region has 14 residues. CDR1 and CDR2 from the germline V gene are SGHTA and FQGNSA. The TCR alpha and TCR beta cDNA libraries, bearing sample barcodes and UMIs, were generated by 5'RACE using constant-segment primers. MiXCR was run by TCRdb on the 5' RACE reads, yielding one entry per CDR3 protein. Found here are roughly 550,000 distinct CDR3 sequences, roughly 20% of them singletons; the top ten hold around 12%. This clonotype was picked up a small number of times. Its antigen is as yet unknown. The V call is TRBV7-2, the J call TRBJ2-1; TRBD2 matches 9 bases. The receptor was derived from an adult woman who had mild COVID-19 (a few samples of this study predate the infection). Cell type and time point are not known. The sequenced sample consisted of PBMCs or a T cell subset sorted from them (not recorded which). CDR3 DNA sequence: TGTGCCAGCAGCGTCGCGGGGGGGCCGGATGAGCAGTTCTTC. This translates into CASSVAGGPDEQFF.